A single sample is the source of the 3 T cell receptor beta chains below, sequenced in a study of identical twins. TCRdb re-called the 5' RACE reads with MiXCR, one entry per CDR3 protein. This sample yields hundreds of thousands of distinct CDR3 sequences, of which 12% are seen a single time; around 1.5% belongs to the top ten. The sample was also reused in another study, on yellow fever vaccine responses in identical twins.

The sequencing input was PBMCs. Receptors were obtained from a woman under 30 in good health.

This clonotype was counted a few times. V gene TRBV12-3 or TRBV12-4 combines with J gene TRBJ2-5; 7 bases line up with TRBD2. V gave up 3 bases and J gave up 5 bases; unmatched junction bases: 6. The CDR3 loop spans 14 amino acids. CDR3 nucleotides: TGTGCCAGCAGTTTTAGCGGGCCTCGGGAGACCCAGTACTTC. Encoded protein: CASSFSGPRETQYF.

This clonotype was counted between two and nine times. The rearrangement uses TRBV6-1 and TRBJ1-2; 7 nucleotides match TRBD1. Germline V gene data show CDR1 as MNHNS and CDR2 as SASEGT. With V trimmed by 5 bases and J by 5 bases, 8 bases remained unmatched. This CDR3 has 14 residues. In DNA, the CDR3 is TGTGCCAGCAGTACCCCCGGGACAGCTTATGGCTACACCTTC. Amino acid sequence: CASSTPGTAYGYTF.

At least ten counts were recorded for this clonotype. The CDR3 protein is CSARRGYEQYF. The CDR3 nucleotides read TGCAGTGCTAGACGGGGCTACGAGCAGTACTTC. This chain uses TRBV20-1 with TRBJ2-7; tentative D call: TRBD2 (5 bases). There are 11 residues in the CDR3. V lost 2 bases and J 3 bases, leaving 5 bases between the germline ends. Germline-derived CDR1 and CDR2 are DFQATT and SNEGSKA (reference sequence).